The 3 T cell receptor beta chains given below trace back to one sample, sequenced in a study of shared clonotypes between healthy human individuals. Measured with immunoSEQ multiplex PCR; TCRdb has only the in-frame clones, and not every one. The sample yields fewer than 1.4 million clones, approximately 80% seen once. The source material was memory CD4+ T cells from PBMCs. As for subset: CD45RA-negative fraction. All receptors derive from a man between 18 and 29 years old in good health. Some clones in this sample may be carry-over from other donors' samples.

V is TRBV11-2 and J is TRBJ2-7, with 7 bases aligning to TRBD1. CDR1 is SGHAT, CDR2 FQNNGV, per germline. The CDR3 totals 16 residues. Trimming at V came to 4 bases and at J to 1 base, leaving 10 bases not matched to a gene. CDR3 in amino acids: CASSSPGRGTSYEQYF. In nucleotides, the CDR3 is TGTGCCAGCAGCTCACCGGGCAGGGGGACATCCTACGAGCAGTACTTC. The whole variable domain, remainder taken from reference TRBV11-2 and TRBJ2-7, is EAGVAQSPRYKIIEKRQSVAFWCNPISGHATLYWYQQILGQGPKLLIQFQNNGVVDDSQLPKDRFSAERLKGVDSTLKIQPAKLEDSAVYLCASSSPGRGTSYEQYFGPGTRLTVT.

This chain joins TRBV28 and TRBJ1-1; D is undetermined. Germline V CDR1 and CDR2: MDHEN, SYDVKM. Trimming took off 9 bases at V and 0 bases at J, with 8 bases between the two ends. This CDR3 has 12 residues. CDR3 bases: TGTGCCAGTCGAGGGCTGAACACTGAAGCTTTCTTT. This encodes CASRGLNTEAFF.

This rearrangement joins TRBV18 to TRBJ1-5, with D uncertain. Trimming took off 1 base at V and 5 bases at J, with 12 bases between the two ends. CDR1 KGHSH and CDR2 LQKENI come from the germline V gene. This CDR3 spans 15 amino acids. CDR3 sequence: CASSPLSNGDQPQHF. In DNA form, the CDR3 reads TGTGCCAGCTCACCACTATCAAATGGAGATCAGCCCCAGCATTTT.